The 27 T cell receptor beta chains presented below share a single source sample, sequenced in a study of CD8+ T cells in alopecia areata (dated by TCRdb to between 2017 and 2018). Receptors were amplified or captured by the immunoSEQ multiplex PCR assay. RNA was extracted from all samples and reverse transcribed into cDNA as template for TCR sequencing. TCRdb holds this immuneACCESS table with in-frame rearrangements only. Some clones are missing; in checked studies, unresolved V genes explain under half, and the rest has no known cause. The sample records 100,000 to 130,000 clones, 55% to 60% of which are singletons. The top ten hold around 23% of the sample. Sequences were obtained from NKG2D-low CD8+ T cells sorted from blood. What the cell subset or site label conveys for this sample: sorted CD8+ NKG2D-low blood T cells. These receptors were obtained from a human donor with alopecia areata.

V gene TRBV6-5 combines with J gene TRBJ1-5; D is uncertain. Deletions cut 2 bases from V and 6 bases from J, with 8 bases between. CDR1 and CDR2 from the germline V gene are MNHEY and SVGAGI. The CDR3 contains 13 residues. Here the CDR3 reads CASSYTGTQPQHF. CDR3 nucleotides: TGTGCCAGCAGTTACACGGGAACTCAGCCCCAGCATTTT.

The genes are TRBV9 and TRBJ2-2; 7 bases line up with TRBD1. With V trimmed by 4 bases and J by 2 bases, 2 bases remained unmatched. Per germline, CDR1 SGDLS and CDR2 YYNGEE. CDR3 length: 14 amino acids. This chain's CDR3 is CASSRDSNTGELFF. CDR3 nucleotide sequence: TGTGCCAGCAGCAGGGACAGCAACACCGGGGAGCTGTTTTTT.

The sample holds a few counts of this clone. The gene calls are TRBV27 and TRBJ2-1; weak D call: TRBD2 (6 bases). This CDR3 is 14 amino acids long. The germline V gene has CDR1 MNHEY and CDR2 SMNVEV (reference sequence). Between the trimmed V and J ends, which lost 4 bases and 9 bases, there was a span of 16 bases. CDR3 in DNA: TGTGCCAGCAGTTCCCTCGGAGGGGTCACTGAGCAGTTCTTC. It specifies CASSSLGGVTEQFF.

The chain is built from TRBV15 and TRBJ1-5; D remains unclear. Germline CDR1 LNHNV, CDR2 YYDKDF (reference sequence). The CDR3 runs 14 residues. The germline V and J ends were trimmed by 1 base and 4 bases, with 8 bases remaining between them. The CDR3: CATSRGGSNQPQHF. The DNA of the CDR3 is TGTGCCACCAGCAGAGGAGGGTCGAATCAGCCCCAGCATTTT. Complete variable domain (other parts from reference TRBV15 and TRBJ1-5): DAMVIQNPRYQVTQFGKPVTLSCSQTLNHNVMYWYQQKSSQAPKLLFHYYDKDFNNEADTPDNFQSRRPNTSFCFLDIRSPGLGDTAMYLCATSRGGSNQPQHFGDGTRLSIL.

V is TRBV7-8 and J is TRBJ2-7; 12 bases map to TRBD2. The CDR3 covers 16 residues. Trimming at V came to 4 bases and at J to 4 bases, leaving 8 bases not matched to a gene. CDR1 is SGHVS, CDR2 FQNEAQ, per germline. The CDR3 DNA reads TGTGCCAGCAGCTACTCTAGCGGGAGGGAGATATACGAGCAGTACTTC. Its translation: CASSYSSGREIYEQYF.

The CDR3 reads CASSSPGTASYEQYF. CDR3 nucleotides: TGTGCCAGCAGCTCCCCCGGGACAGCATCCTACGAGCAGTACTTC. The V gene is TRBV7-9, the J gene TRBJ2-7; 7 bases agree with TRBD1. From germline, CDR1 is SEHNR and CDR2 FQNEAQ (reference sequence). The V segment lost 4 bases and the J segment 1 base; nucleotides outside the gene matches: 7. The CDR3 runs 15 residues.

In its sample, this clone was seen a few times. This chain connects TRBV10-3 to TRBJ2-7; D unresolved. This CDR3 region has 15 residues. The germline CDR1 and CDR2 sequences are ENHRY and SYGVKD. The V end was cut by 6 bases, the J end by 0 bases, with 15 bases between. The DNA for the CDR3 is TGTGCCATCAGGCCAGCTGAAGCGACCTCCTACGAGCAGTACTTC. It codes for CAIRPAEATSYEQYF.

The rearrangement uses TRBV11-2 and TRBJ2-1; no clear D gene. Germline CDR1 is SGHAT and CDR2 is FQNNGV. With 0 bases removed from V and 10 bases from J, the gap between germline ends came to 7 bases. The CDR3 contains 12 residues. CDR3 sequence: CASSLDGEEQFF. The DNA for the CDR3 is TGTGCCAGCAGCTTAGATGGGGAAGAGCAGTTCTTC.

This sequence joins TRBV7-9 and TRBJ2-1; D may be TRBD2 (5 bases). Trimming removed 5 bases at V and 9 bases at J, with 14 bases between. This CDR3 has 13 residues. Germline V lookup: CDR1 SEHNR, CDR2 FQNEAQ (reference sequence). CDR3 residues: CASSVGIKSEQFF. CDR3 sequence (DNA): TGTGCCAGCAGCGTCGGGATAAAGAGTGAGCAGTTCTTC.

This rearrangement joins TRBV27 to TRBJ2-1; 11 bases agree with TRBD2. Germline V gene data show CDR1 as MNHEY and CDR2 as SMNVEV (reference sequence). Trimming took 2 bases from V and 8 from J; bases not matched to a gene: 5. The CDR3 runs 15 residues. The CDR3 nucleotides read TGTGCCAGCAGTTTAGCTCCTAGCGGGAGGTATGAGCAGTTCTTC. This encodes CASSLAPSGRYEQFF.

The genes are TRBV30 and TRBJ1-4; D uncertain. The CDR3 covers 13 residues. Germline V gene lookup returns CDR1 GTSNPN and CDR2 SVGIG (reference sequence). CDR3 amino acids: CAVFGGPNEKLFF. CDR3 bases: TGTGCTGTCTTTGGTGGGCCTAATGAAAAACTGTTTTTT.

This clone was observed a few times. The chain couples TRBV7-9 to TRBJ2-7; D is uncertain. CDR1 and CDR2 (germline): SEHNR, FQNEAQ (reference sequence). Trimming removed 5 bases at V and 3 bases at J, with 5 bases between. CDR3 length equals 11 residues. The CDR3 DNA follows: TGTGCCAGCAGCCATGACTACGAGCAGTACTTC. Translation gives CASSHDYEQYF.

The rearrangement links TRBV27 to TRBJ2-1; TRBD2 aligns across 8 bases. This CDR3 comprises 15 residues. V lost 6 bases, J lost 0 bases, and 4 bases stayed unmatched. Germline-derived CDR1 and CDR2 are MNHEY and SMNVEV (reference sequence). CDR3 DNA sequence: TGTGCCAGCAGCCCCAGCGGGAGCTCCTACAATGAGCAGTTCTTC. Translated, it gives CASSPSGSSYNEQFF.

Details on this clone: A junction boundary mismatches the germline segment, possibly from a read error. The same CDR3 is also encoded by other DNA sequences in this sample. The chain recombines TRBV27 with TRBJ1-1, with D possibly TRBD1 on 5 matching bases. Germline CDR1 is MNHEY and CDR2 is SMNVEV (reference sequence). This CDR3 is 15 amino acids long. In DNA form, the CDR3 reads TGTGCCAGCAGCTTATCACAGGAGGGAGGGACTGAAGCTTTCTTT. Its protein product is CASSLSQEGGTEAFF.

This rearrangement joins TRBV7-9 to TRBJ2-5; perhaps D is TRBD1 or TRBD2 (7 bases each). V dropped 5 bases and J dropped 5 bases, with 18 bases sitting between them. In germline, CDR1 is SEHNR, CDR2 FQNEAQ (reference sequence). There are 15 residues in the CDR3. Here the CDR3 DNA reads TGTGCCAGCAGCCCCCCAGGGGGGGCTGAGGAGACCCAGTACTTC. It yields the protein CASSPPGGAEETQYF.

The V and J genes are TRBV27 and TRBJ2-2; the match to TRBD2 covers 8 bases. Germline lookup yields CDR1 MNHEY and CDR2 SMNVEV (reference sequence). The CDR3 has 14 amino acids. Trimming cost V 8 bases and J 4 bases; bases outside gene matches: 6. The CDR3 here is CASRPGTSTGELFF. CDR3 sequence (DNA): TGTGCCAGCCGGCCCGGGACTAGCACCGGGGAGCTGTTTTTT.

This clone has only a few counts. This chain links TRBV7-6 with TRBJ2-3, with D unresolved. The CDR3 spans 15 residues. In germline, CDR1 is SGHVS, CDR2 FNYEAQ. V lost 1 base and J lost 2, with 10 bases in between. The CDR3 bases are TGTGCCAGCAGCTTAGGGAGCCTCTCCACAGATACGCAGTATTTT. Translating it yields CASSLGSLSTDTQYF.

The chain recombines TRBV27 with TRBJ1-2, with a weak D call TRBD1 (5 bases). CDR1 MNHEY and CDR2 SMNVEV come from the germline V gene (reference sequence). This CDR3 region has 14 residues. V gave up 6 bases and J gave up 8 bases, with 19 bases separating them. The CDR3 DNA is TGTGCCAGCAGGTCCCTTGGGACCTCTAGAGGCTACACCTTC. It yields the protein CASRSLGTSRGYTF.

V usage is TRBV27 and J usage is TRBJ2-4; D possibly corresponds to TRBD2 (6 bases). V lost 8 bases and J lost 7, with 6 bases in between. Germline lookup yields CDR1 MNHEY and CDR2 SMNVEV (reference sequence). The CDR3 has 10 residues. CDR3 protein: CASGGNIQYF. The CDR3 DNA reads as TGTGCCAGCGGGGGGAACATTCAGTACTTC.

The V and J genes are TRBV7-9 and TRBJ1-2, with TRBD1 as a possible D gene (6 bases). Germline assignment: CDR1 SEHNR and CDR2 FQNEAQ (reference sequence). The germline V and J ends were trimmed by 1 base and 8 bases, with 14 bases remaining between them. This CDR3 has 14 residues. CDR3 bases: TGTGCCAGCAGCTTAGAGGGGGGCGCTTGGGGCTACACCTTC. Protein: CASSLEGGAWGYTF.

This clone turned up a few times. CDR3 loop: CASSESRDRVLYGYTF. For the CDR3, the DNA is TGTGCCAGCAGTGAGAGCCGGGACAGGGTACTCTATGGCTACACCTTC. This chain links TRBV25-1 with TRBJ1-2; 9 bases fit TRBD1. With 3 bases clipped from V and 4 bases from J, the junction kept 9 bases outside the gene matches. The CDR3 totals 16 residues. CDR1 is MGHDK, CDR2 SYGVNS, per germline.

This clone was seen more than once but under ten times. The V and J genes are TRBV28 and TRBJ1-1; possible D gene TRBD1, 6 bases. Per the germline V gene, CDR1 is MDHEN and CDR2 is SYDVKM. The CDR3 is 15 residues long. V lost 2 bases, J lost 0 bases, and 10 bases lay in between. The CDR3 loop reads CASSLDRTMNTEAFF. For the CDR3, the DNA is TGTGCCAGCAGTTTAGACAGGACCATGAACACTGAAGCTTTCTTT.

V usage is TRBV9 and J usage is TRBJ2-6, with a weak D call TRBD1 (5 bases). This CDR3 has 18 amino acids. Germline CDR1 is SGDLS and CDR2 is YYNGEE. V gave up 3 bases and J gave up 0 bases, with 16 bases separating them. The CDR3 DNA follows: TGTGCCAGCAGCGGCCCTGTACAGGAGAGCTCTGGGGCCAACGTCCTGACTTTC. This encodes CASSGPVQESSGANVLTF.

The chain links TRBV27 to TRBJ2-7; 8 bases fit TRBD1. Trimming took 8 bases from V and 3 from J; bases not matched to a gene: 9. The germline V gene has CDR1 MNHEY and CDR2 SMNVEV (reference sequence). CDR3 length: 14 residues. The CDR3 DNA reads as TGTGCCAGCTGGGCCGGGACAGGAGACTACGAGCAGTACTTC. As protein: CASWAGTGDYEQYF.

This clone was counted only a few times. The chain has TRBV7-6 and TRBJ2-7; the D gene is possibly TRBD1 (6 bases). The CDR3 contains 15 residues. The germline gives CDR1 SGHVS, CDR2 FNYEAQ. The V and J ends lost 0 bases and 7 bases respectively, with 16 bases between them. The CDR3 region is CASSLAGGHSGEQYF. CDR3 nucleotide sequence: TGTGCCAGCAGCTTAGCAGGGGGACATTCAGGGGAGCAGTACTTC.

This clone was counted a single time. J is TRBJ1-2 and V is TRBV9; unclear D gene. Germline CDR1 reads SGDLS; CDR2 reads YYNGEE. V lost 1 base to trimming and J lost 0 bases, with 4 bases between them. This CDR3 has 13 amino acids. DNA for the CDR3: TGTGCCAGCAGCGTACTTACTAACTATGGCTACACCTTC. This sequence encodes CASSVLTNYGYTF.

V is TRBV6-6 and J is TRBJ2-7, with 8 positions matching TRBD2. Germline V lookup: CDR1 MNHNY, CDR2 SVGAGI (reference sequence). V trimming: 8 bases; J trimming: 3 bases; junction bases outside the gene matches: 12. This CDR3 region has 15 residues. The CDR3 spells CASWGQRETVYEQYF. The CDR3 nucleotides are TGTGCCAGCTGGGGCCAGCGGGAGACCGTCTACGAGCAGTACTTC.